This is a list of T cell receptor beta chains from one sample in a study of response to subunit inactivated influenza vaccine. TCRdb re-called the RT-PCR reads through MiXCR, storing one row per CDR3 protein. The sample holds about 570,000 distinct CDR3 sequences, about 10% seen once. These same data were also listed under a study on T cells expressing NK-cell markers.

The material sequenced was PBMCs from blood, taken on the day of vaccination. The receptors derive from a man aged 50 or older who received an inactivated influenza vaccine. Each CDR3 is given with its conserved first and last residue. The order of the fields is D gene, J gene, V gene, clone size, CDR3 protein, CDR3 DNA. The D gene is left open where the match is weak. The listing skips clone size in some rows; elsewhere it reads once, few, many or a size class.

. TRBJ2-7 TRBV6-2/TRBV6-3 . CASSYPFPDHYEQYF TGTGCCAGCAGTTACCCTTTTCCGGACCACTACGAGCAGTACTTC
TRBD1 TRBJ1-2 TRBV3-1 few CASSHLGQGYGGYTF TGTGCCAGCAGCCACCTGGGACAGGGGTATGGGGGCTACACCTTC
TRBD1 TRBJ2-6 TRBV12-3/TRBV12-4 . CASRDDRAGANVLTF TGTGCCAGCAGGGACGACAGGGCTGGGGCCAACGTCCTGACTTTC
. TRBJ2-6 TRBV4-3 few CASSPGANSGANVLTF TGCGCCAGCAGCCCCGGTGCCAACTCTGGGGCCAACGTCCTGACTTTC
. TRBJ1-3 TRBV4-3 many CASSQGFLGNTIYF TGCGCCAGCAGCCAAGGGTTCCTCGGAAACACCATATATTTT
. TRBJ2-4 TRBV14 few CASSQDSGTIQYF TGTGCCAGCAGCCAAGATTCGGGGACCATTCAGTACTTC
. TRBJ2-6 TRBV4-3 . CASSQEPQVSGANVLTF TGCGCCAGCAGCCAAGAGCCCCAGGTCTCTGGGGCCAACGTCCTGACTTTC
TRBD1 TRBJ1-4 TRBV6-1 . CASRGTANEKLFF TGTGCCAGCCGCGGGACAGCTAATGAAAAACTGTTTTTT
. TRBJ2-1 TRBV6-5 few CASSLVQGAGNEQFF TGTGCCAGCAGTTTAGTACAGGGAGCTGGGAATGAGCAGTTCTTC
. TRBJ2-7 TRBV28 . CASSRAGVNSYEQYF TGTGCCAGCAGTCGCGCCGGGGTGAACTCCTACGAGCAGTACTTC
. TRBJ1-5 TRBV29-1 few CSVEDGGQPQHF TGCAGCGTTGAGGATGGCGGTCAGCCCCAGCATTTT
. TRBJ2-1 TRBV5-1 few CASSQSGSSYNEQFF TGCGCCAGCAGTCAGAGCGGAAGCTCCTACAATGAGCAGTTCTTC
. TRBJ2-1 TRBV20-1 few CSARWLDYNEQFF TGCAGTGCTAGATGGCTAGATTACAATGAGCAGTTCTTC
. TRBJ2-7 TRBV7-9 few CASSLEALSVEQYF TGTGCCAGCAGCTTAGAGGCGCTATCGGTCGAGCAGTACTTC
. TRBJ1-1 TRBV5-1 few CASSSRGRGLDTEAFF TGCGCCAGCAGTAGTCGGGGCCGTGGGTTAGACACTGAAGCTTTCTTT
TRBD2 TRBJ2-1 TRBV7-7 few CASSLVVAGINEQFF TGTGCCAGCAGCTTAGTAGTAGCGGGGATCAATGAGCAGTTCTTC
. TRBJ2-1 TRBV7-8 few CASSSGLNNEQFF TGTGCCAGCAGCTCGGGTCTGAACAATGAGCAGTTCTTC
. TRBJ2-3 TRBV9 . CASSALPDTQYF TGTGCCAGCAGCGCCCTCCCAGATACGCAGTATTTT
. TRBJ2-5 TRBV28 . CASSPTVFQETQYF TGTGCCAGCAGCCCTACAGTCTTCCAAGAGACCCAGTACTTC
. TRBJ1-6 TRBV7-9 . CASSLEGRPLHF TGTGCCAGCAGCTTAGAGGGGCGCCCCCTCCACTTT
. TRBJ2-1 TRBV5-6 few CASSSVRAYNEQFF TGTGCCAGCAGCTCCGTTCGGGCCTACAATGAGCAGTTCTTC
TRBD1 TRBJ1-2 TRBV5-1 few CASSLVITGDYGYTF TGCGCCAGCAGCCTCGTGATCACAGGGGACTATGGCTACACCTTC
TRBD2 TRBJ2-5 TRBV20-1 . CSAELAGETIQETQYF TGCAGTGCGGAACTAGCGGGAGAAACCATACAAGAGACCCAGTACTTC
TRBD1 TRBJ1-5 TRBV6-2/TRBV6-3 many CASSPPTGEGSNQPQHF TGTGCCAGCAGCCCACCGACAGGGGAGGGAAGCAATCAGCCCCAGCATTTT
. TRBJ2-7 TRBV7-9 many CASSLFLSEQYF TGTGCCAGCAGCTTATTCCTCTCCGAGCAGTACTTC
TRBD2 TRBJ2-3 TRBV20-1 . CSARPWTSSADTQYF TGCAGTGCTAGACCCTGGACTAGCTCCGCAGATACGCAGTATTTT
TRBD2 TRBJ2-3 TRBV5-1 . CASSPGISGSTDTQYF TGCGCCAGCAGTCCCGGGATTAGCGGGAGCACAGATACGCAGTATTTT
. TRBJ2-1 TRBV28 many CASSFGTLAYNEQFF TGTGCCAGCAGTTTTGGCACCTTGGCCTACAATGAGCAGTTCTTC
. TRBJ1-6 TRBV27 many CASSWYANSPLHF TGTGCCAGCAGTTGGTACGCAAATTCACCCCTCCACTTT
TRBD1 TRBJ1-2 TRBV12-3/TRBV12-4 few CASRNRGRGYGYTF TGTGCCAGCAGGAACAGGGGGCGCGGCTATGGCTACACCTTC
. TRBJ2-7 TRBV7-9 . CASSPPRQSYEQYF TGTGCCAGCAGCCCCCCGAGACAGTCCTACGAGCAGTACTTC
TRBD2 TRBJ2-3 TRBV12-3/TRBV12-4 few CASSFSGGSTDTQYF TGCGCCAGCAGCTTCAGCGGGGGGAGCACAGATACGCAGTATTTT
TRBD1 TRBJ2-1 TRBV5-5 . CASSTLTGSNEQFF TGTGCCAGCAGCACCTTGACAGGGTCCAATGAGCAGTTCTTC
. TRBJ2-7 TRBV5-5 . CASSWTLGTFEQYF TGTGCCAGCAGTTGGACCCTAGGGACCTTCGAGCAGTACTTC
. TRBJ2-7 TRBV4-2 few CASSKNREYEQYF TGTGCCAGCAGCAAAAACAGGGAATACGAGCAGTACTTC
TRBD2 TRBJ2-1 TRBV9 few CASSVSGLVQGEQFF TGTGCCAGCAGCGTATCCGGACTAGTGCAGGGTGAGCAGTTCTTC
TRBD2 TRBJ2-5 TRBV20-1 few CSARGFSGGGETQYF TGCAGTGCTAGAGGGTTTAGCGGGGGAGGTGAGACCCAGTACTTC
. TRBJ1-3 TRBV11-2 many CASSLTPNTIYF TGTGCCAGCAGCCTCACCCCGAACACCATATATTTT
TRBD1 TRBJ1-3 TRBV4-3 few CASSQDRENTIYF TGCGCCAGCTCCCAGGACAGGGAAAACACCATATATTTT
. TRBJ2-2 TRBV4-2 few CASSQDRGILTGELFF TGTGCCAGCAGCCAAGATCGGGGCATCTTAACCGGGGAGCTGTTTTTT
. TRBJ2-1 TRBV9 . CASSALGGPYNEQFF TGTGCCAGCAGCGCACTAGGGGGGCCCTACAATGAGCAGTTCTTC
. TRBJ2-7 TRBV18 few CASFNGGHEQYF TGTGCCAGCTTTAATGGGGGGCACGAGCAGTACTTC